Given below is one TCR beta chain in context. Its ends do not fully match the called genes, so a read error is possible. The template was RNA from unsorted bulk tissue. This CDR3 is built from 14 residues. Germline assignment: CDR1 DFQATT and CDR2 SNEGSKA (reference sequence). Three rounds of nested PCR, following a modified ARM-PCR protocol, produced the TCRbeta library. MiXCR, run by TCRdb on the multiplex PCR reads, gives a single entry per CDR3 protein. The sample records 100,000 to 150,000 distinct CDR3 sequences, 55% to 75% being singletons. The entry originates in a study of tumor and adjacent non-tumor tissue in lung cancer.

Sequenced: lung tumor tissue. The genes are TRBV20-1 and TRBJ1-4; 9 bases agree with TRBD1. The TCR was taken from a young man with non-small cell lung cancer. In nucleotides, the CDR3 is TGCGGTGCTAGAGTCGGGACAGGGCGTGGAAAACTGTTTTTT. This gives the protein CGARVGTGRGKLFF.